Sequencing of this T cell receptor beta chain was carried out in a study of blood T cell repertoires in COVID-19. TCRdb's table, derived via immunoSEQ multiplex PCR, lists solely in-frame clones and lacks some. The sample holds about 95,000 clones, around nine tenths seen once. CDR3 size: 15 residues. Per germline, CDR1 SGHDT and CDR2 YYEEEE. The V segment lost 3 bases and the J segment 1 base; nucleotides outside the gene matches: 1. The genes are TRBV5-6 and TRBJ1-6; 7 bases line up with TRBD1. The specimen sequenced was peripheral blood. This TCR was recovered from an older woman with acute or convalescent COVID-19. The CDR3 protein is CASSSTGSYNSPLHF. For the CDR3, the DNA is TGTGCCAGCAGCTCGACAGGGTCCTATAATTCACCCCTCCACTTT.